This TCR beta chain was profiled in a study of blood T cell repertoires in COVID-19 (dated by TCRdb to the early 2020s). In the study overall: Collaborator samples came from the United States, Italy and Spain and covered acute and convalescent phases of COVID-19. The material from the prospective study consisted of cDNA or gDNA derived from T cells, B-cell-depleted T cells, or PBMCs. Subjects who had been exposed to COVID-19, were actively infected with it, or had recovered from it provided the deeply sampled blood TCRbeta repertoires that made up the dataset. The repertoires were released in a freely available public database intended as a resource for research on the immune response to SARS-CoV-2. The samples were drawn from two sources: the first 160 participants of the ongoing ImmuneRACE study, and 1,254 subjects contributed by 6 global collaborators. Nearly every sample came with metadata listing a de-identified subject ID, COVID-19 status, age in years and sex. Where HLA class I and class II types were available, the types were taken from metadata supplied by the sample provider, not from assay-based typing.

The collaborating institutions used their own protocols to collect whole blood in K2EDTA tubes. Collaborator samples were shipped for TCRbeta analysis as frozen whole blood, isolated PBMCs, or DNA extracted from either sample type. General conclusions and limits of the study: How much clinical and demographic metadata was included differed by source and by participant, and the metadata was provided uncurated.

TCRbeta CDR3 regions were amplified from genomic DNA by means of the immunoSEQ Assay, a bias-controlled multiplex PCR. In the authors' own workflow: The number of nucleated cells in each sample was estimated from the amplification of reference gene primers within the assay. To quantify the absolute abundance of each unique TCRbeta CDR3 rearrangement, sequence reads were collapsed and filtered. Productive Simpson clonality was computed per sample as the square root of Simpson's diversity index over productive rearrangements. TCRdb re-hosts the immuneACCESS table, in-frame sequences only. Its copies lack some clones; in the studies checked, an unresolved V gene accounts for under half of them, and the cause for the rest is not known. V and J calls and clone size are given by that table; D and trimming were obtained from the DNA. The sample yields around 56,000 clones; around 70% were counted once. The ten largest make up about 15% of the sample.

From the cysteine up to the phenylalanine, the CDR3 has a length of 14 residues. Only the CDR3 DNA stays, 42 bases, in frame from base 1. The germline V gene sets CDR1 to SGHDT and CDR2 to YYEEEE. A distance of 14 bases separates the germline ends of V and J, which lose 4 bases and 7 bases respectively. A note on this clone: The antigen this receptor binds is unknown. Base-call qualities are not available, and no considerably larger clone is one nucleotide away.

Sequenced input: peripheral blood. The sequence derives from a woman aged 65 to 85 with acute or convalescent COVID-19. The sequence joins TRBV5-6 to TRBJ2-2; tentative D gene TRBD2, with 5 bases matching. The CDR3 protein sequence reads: CASSNPAGGGELFF. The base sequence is TGTGCCAGCAGCAACCCTGCGGGCGGCGGGGAGCTGTTTTTT.